Below, 29 T cell receptor beta chains from the same sample are listed, as sequenced in a study of regulatory T cells in long-lasting Graves disease. Time point specified: newly diagnosed GD, antithyroid drugs for less than 3 months. PBMCs provided the RNA from which the TCR library was made. iRepertoire HTBI primers and Arm-PCR of CDR3 regions built TCR beta libraries. TCRdb independently ran MiXCR on the multiplex PCR reads; one entry per CDR3 protein. This table holds roughly 380,000 distinct CDR3 sequences, roughly 16% found once. The sample here was peripheral blood mononuclear cells (PBMCs), taken at new diagnosis, from a patient treated with antithyroid drugs. The receptors originated from a female donor with Graves disease.

The chain is built from TRBV7-9 and TRBJ1-6; 7 positions agree with TRBD1. Germline V gives CDR1 SEHNR, CDR2 FQNEAQ (reference sequence). This CDR3 is built from 14 residues. Trimming removed 3 bases from V and 8 bases from J; junction bases left unmatched: 4. The CDR3 bases are TGTGCCAGCAGCTTGACAGGGCAACATTCACCCCTCCACTTT. Its translation is CASSLTGQHSPLHF.

This clonotype came up many times. The chain is built from TRBV2 and TRBJ1-1, with D maybe TRBD1 (5 bases). Between the trimmed V and J ends, which lost 2 bases and 4 bases, there was a span of 8 bases. The CDR3 is 13 residues long. Germline CDR1 SNHLY, CDR2 FYNNEI. CDR3 nucleotide sequence: TGTGCCAGCAGTGAAAAGGGGACCACTGAAGCTTTCTTT. This sequence encodes CASSEKGTTEAFF.

The chain employs TRBV12-3 or TRBV12-4 and TRBJ2-1; weak D call: TRBD2 (7 bases). The length of the CDR3 is 16 residues. V was pared by 3 bases and J by 0 bases, with 12 bases between. The CDR3 region is CASSFEGGSSYNEQFF. The CDR3 bases are TGTGCCAGCAGTTTTGAGGGGGGGAGCTCCTACAATGAGCAGTTCTTC.

Many counts were recorded for this clonotype. V usage is TRBV4-2 and J usage is TRBJ2-1; unclear D gene. Judging by the DNA end, TRBJ2-5 fits better; the J call may be wrong. Germline CDR1 is LGHNA and CDR2 is YNFKEQ. The CDR3 length is 15 residues. The CDR3 reads CASSQDYLAQETQYF. In nucleotides, the CDR3 is TGTGCCAGCAGCCAAGATTACCTGGCACAAGAGACCCAGTACTTC.

This clonotype was seen repeatedly, ten times or more. The chain uses TRBV29-1 and TRBJ2-7, with 11 positions matching TRBD1. Germline loops: CDR1 SQVTM, CDR2 ANQGSEA. V shed 6 bases and J 6 bases; nucleotides not matched to a gene: 10. The CDR3 runs 14 residues. Here the CDR3 reads CSVAGQGALGEQYF. Here the CDR3 DNA reads TGCAGCGTAGCTGGACAGGGGGCGCTTGGCGAGCAGTACTTC.

The sample holds a few counts of this clonotype. A single base separates this from a much larger clone, so it may be a read error. No conserved phenylalanine or tryptophan is present at the end of the CDR3, so a read error is the likely explanation. The chain joins TRBV7-9 to TRBJ1-1; D is ambiguous. Trimming cost V 10 bases and J 6 bases, with 12 bases left between them. This CDR3 is 11 amino acids long. CDR1 and CDR2 from the germline V gene are SEHNR and FQNEAQ (reference sequence). This CDR3 reads CATRANSEAFS. In DNA, the CDR3 is TGTGCCACCCGGGCAAACTCTGAAGCTTTCTCT.

This clonotype has at least ten counts. The gene calls are TRBV7-9 and TRBJ2-1; 9 bases align to TRBD2. Trimming removed 10 bases from V and 3 bases from J; junction bases left unmatched: 10. Germline V CDR1 and CDR2: SEHNR, FQNEAQ (reference sequence). The CDR3 contains 15 residues. CDR3 sequence reads: CATYYSGRNYNEQFF. Here the CDR3 DNA reads TGTGCCACCTATTATAGCGGGAGAAACTACAATGAGCAGTTCTTC.

This clonotype occurred a few times. The J gene is TRBJ2-7, the V gene TRBV20-1; 8 nucleotides match TRBD1. Per the germline V gene, CDR1 is DFQATT and CDR2 is SNEGSKA (reference sequence). The CDR3 totals 14 residues. The J segment lost 6 bases and the V segment lost 6 bases, leaving 13 bases of the junction unmatched. This CDR3 reads CSAPAVDRGGEQYF. CDR3 DNA: TGCAGTGCACCTGCGGTAGACAGGGGTGGCGAGCAGTACTTC.

This chain links TRBV20-1 with TRBJ1-1; TRBD1 is a possible D gene (6 bases). There are 14 residues in the CDR3. From germline, CDR1 is DFQATT and CDR2 SNEGSKA (reference sequence). V gave up 5 bases and J gave up 4 bases, with 17 bases separating them. The CDR3 here is CSASPAGAGTEAFF. The CDR3 DNA reads as TGCAGTGCTTCCCCGGCAGGGGCGGGCACTGAAGCTTTCTTT.

Many counts were recorded for this clonotype. This chain links TRBV20-1 with TRBJ1-1; a possible D gene is TRBD1 (5 bases). The CDR3 has 13 amino acids. CDR1 and CDR2 from the germline V gene are DFQATT and SNEGSKA (reference sequence). The germline V and J ends were trimmed by 6 bases and 1 base, with 12 bases remaining between them. The CDR3: CSAVGARNTEAFF. The CDR3 bases are TGCAGTGCCGTCGGGGCCAGGAACACTGAAGCTTTCTTT.

This clonotype was recorded at least ten times. The CDR3 nucleotides read TGTGCCAGCAGCTCTTTGCGGGGGGAAAAACTGTTTTTT. It translates to CASSSLRGEKLFF. This sequence joins TRBV7-6 and TRBJ1-4; a possible D gene is TRBD1 (5 bases). This CDR3 region has 13 residues. Trimming took 4 bases from V and 8 from J, leaving 11 bases between them. CDR1 SGHVS and CDR2 FNYEAQ come from the germline V gene.

This clonotype was detected many times. The chain's CDR3 is CASSEVSSGRETQYF. For the CDR3, the DNA is TGTGCCAGCAGTGAAGTGTCTAGCGGGAGGGAGACCCAGTACTTC. The chain employs TRBV6-1 and TRBJ2-5, with 11 bases lining up with TRBD2. CDR3 length equals 15 residues. Germline trimming cut 1 base from V and 5 bases from J; bases unmatched to any gene: 3. The germline V gene has CDR1 MNHNS and CDR2 SASEGT.

This clonotype was found many times. The chain has TRBV7-9 and TRBJ2-7, with D tentatively TRBD1 (6 bases). CDR1 and CDR2 (germline): SEHNR, FQNEAQ (reference sequence). This CDR3 is 16 amino acids long. The germline V and J ends were trimmed by 2 bases and 2 bases, with 16 bases remaining between them. For the CDR3, the DNA is TGTGCCAGCAGCTTACCCCGGGACACATCAACCTACGAGCAGTACTTC. It yields the protein CASSLPRDTSTYEQYF. Using reference TRBV7-9 and TRBJ2-7 for the parts outside the CDR3, the full variable domain is DTGVSQNPRHKITKRGQNVTFRCDPISEHNRLYWYRQTLGQGPEFLTYFQNEAQLEKSRLLSDRFSAERPKGSFSTLEIQRTEQGDSAMYLCASSLPRDTSTYEQYFGPGTRLTVT.

The chain recombines TRBV25-1 with TRBJ2-1; either TRBD1 or TRBD2 may supply D (5 bases each). CDR1 is MGHDK and CDR2 is SYGVNS in the germline V gene. V lost 4 bases to trimming and J lost 4 bases, with 17 bases between them. The length of the CDR3 is 16 residues. DNA of the CDR3: TGTGCCAGCAGTGGTTTTCGGGACGGCAAATACAATGAGCAGTTCTTC. Encoded protein: CASSGFRDGKYNEQFF.

There are many counts of this clonotype. The chain is built from TRBV2 and TRBJ2-1; no clear D. The length of the CDR3 is 11 residues. Trimming pared 10 bases from V and 5 bases from J, leaving 9 bases between. Germline V gene lookup returns CDR1 SNHLY and CDR2 FYNNEI. This chain's CDR3 is CATARDNEQFF. DNA for the CDR3: TGTGCCACCGCCCGCGACAATGAGCAGTTCTTC.

This clonotype was seen many times. The J gene is TRBJ1-5, the V gene TRBV20-1; the D gene is possibly TRBD1 (6 bases). This CDR3 comprises 15 residues. Deletions cut 3 bases from V and 8 bases from J, with 20 bases between. Germline V gives CDR1 DFQATT, CDR2 SNEGSKA (reference sequence). CDR3 protein: CSASDNGGRGKPQHF. The CDR3 coding sequence is TGCAGTGCTAGTGATAACGGGGGGCGCGGTAAGCCCCAGCATTTT.

This clonotype was detected many times. The CDR3 here is CASSPTSGSGETQYF. CDR3 nucleotides: TGTGCCAGCAGCCCGACTAGCGGGAGTGGGGAGACCCAGTACTTC. The chain is built from TRBV12-3 or TRBV12-4 and TRBJ2-5, with 12 bases that match TRBD2. The CDR3 consists of 15 residues. V shed 6 bases, J shed 5 bases, and the junction held 7 bases outside the gene matches.

This clonotype was counted ten times or more. V usage is TRBV2 and J usage is TRBJ1-2; weak D call: TRBD1 (6 bases). Trimming removed 11 bases at V and 8 bases at J, with 24 bases between. CDR3 length equals 14 residues. Germline V gives CDR1 SNHLY, CDR2 FYNNEI. The CDR3 reads CAVTLGGASWGYTF. The CDR3 nucleotides are TGTGCCGTCACCCTTGGGGGCGCGTCGTGGGGCTACACCTTC. The full variable domain, rest sourced from reference TRBV2 and TRBJ1-2, is EPEVTQTPSHQVTQMGQEVILRCVPISNHLYFYWYRQILGQKVEFLVSFYNNEISEKSEIFDDQFSVERPDGSNFTLKIRSTKLEDSAMYFCAVTLGGASWGYTFGSGTRLTVV.

A single count supports this clonotype. V and J are TRBV10-3 and TRBJ1-4; D is unresolved. Germline CDR1 reads ENHRY; CDR2 reads SYGVKD. The ends were cut back, 3 bases at V and 0 bases at J, with 5 bases in the middle. This CDR3 region has 14 residues. Written as DNA, the CDR3 is TGTGCCATCAGTGACCCAGCAACTAATGAAAAACTGTTTTTT. It is translated as CAISDPATNEKLFF.

Many counts were recorded for this clonotype. A read error may produce the germline difference seen at one junction end. This sequence joins TRBV3-1 and TRBJ2-2; D might be TRBD1 (5 bases). Germline V gene data show CDR1 as LGHDT and CDR2 as YNNKEL (reference sequence). This CDR3 has 13 residues. CDR3 amino acids: CASSSGRTGELFF. In DNA form, the CDR3 reads TGCGCCAGCAGCTCAGGGCGGACCGGGGAGCTGTTTTTT.

V and J are TRBV7-9 and TRBJ1-1, with D possibly matching TRBD1 (5 bases). This CDR3 is built from 17 residues. V lost 5 bases and J lost 3, with 22 bases in between. Germline assignment: CDR1 SEHNR and CDR2 FQNEAQ (reference sequence). The CDR3 spells CASSDSGRGALDTEAFF. CDR3 in DNA: TGTGCCAGCAGCGATTCGGGGAGGGGCGCGCTGGACACTGAAGCTTTCTTT.

The V and J genes are TRBV15 and TRBJ2-7; D possibly uses TRBD1 or TRBD2 (5 bases each). The CDR3 is 16 amino acids. CDR1 is LNHNV, CDR2 YYDKDF, per germline (reference sequence). V was pared by 1 base and J by 1 base, with 14 bases between. Here the CDR3 reads CATSRVNRDGSYEQYF. The DNA for the CDR3 is TGTGCCACCAGCAGAGTTAACCGGGACGGGTCCTACGAGCAGTACTTC. Variable domain in full (rest from reference TRBV15 and TRBJ2-7): DAMVIQNPRYQVTQFGKPVTLSCSQTLNHNVMYWYQQKSSQAPKLLFHYYDKDFNNEADTPDNFQSRRPNTSFCFLDIRSPGLGDTAMYLCATSRVNRDGSYEQYFGPGTRLTVT.

The rearrangement links TRBV10-3 to TRBJ2-1; 7 nucleotides align to TRBD1. Germline lookup yields CDR1 ENHRY and CDR2 SYGVKD. CDR3 length equals 17 residues. V shed 4 bases and J 0 bases; nucleotides not matched to a gene: 9. The CDR3: CAISGRQGQSSYNEQFF. DNA for the CDR3: TGTGCCATCAGTGGTCGACAGGGACAAAGCTCCTACAATGAGCAGTTCTTC.

This clonotype came up a few times. This chain uses TRBV6-5 with TRBJ1-2; tentatively, D is TRBD1 (5 bases). Looked up from germline, CDR1 is MNHEY and CDR2 is SVGAGI. Trimming removed 2 bases from V and 8 bases from J, with 15 bases in between. This CDR3 comprises 14 residues. This chain's CDR3 is CASSYGDPSGGYTF. CDR3 DNA: TGTGCCAGCAGTTACGGGGACCCTAGCGGAGGCTACACCTTC.

This clonotype was observed many times. The chain uses TRBV3-1 and TRBJ2-3; D might be TRBD1 or TRBD2, each matching 5 bases. The germline V gene has CDR1 LGHDT and CDR2 YNNKEL (reference sequence). This CDR3 region has 17 residues. V shed 5 bases and J shed 0 bases, with 18 bases lying between them. As DNA, the CDR3 is TGTGCCAGCAGCACCCGGGACGGACCTTCTAGCACAGATACGCAGTATTTT. Translated: CASSTRDGPSSTDTQYF.

This clonotype was seen many times. The CDR3 loop reads CASRSPGGGGPTEAFF. CDR3 sequence (DNA): TGTGCCAGCAGATCTCCTGGCGGAGGAGGACCCACTGAAGCTTTCTTT. The chain carries TRBV7-2 and TRBJ1-1; D remains ambiguous. Trimming cost V 6 bases and J 4 bases, with 21 bases left between them. Germline V gene data show CDR1 as SGHTA and CDR2 as FQGNSA. This CDR3 has 16 amino acids.

This clonotype was observed at least ten times. The J gene is TRBJ1-1, the V gene TRBV6-2 or TRBV6-3; D is possibly TRBD1 (6 bases). This CDR3 has 13 amino acids. V was trimmed by 5 bases and J by 5 bases, leaving 12 bases between them. From germline, CDR1 is MNHEY and CDR2 SVGEGT. CDR3 bases: TGTGCCAGCAGTGACTACAGGGAGACTGAAGCTTTCTTT. This sequence encodes CASSDYRETEAFF.

This clonotype was recorded at least ten times. The chain uses TRBV28 and TRBJ2-7, with 9 positions matching TRBD1. The junction had 6 bases not matched to a gene; V was cut back by 5 bases and J by 4 bases. This CDR3 has 14 amino acids. Germline lookup yields CDR1 MDHEN and CDR2 SYDVKM. CDR3 in DNA: TGTGCCAGCAGTGCCGGGACAGGGTTTTACGAGCAGTACTTC. Translation gives CASSAGTGFYEQYF.

The CDR3 region is CSVRGGLAGVLDETQYF. The CDR3 nucleotides read TGCAGCGTTAGGGGTGGACTAGCGGGAGTGCTCGACGAGACCCAGTACTTC. This chain joins TRBV29-1 and TRBJ2-5; 13 bases are shared with TRBD2. The CDR3 extends over 17 amino acids. The V segment lost 5 bases and the J segment 5 bases; nucleotides outside the gene matches: 14. Germline CDR1 is SQVTM and CDR2 is ANQGSEA. Together with reference TRBV29-1 and TRBJ2-5, the CDR3 gives the full variable domain: SAVISQKPSRDICQRGTSLTIQCQVDSQVTMMFWYRQQPGQSLTLIATANQGSEATYESGFVIDKFPISRPNLTFSTLTVSNMSPEDSSIYLCSVRGGLAGVLDETQYFGPGTRLLVL.